A selection of T cell receptor beta chains follows, all from one sample in a study of control samples from healthy donors and cancer patients. Profiling relied on immunoSEQ multiplex PCR, and the TCRdb table lists in-frame clones only, not all of them. The sample has some 110,000 clones, over 90% seen once; the top ten hold roughly 2.6%. The material sequenced was blood. These receptor sequences come from a man aged 30-40 years in good health. CDR3s include the opening cysteine and the closing phenylalanine or tryptophan. Expanded clones are given a class, and other clones once, few, many or no size at all.

>TRBJ2-6|TRBV10-2|-
CASSESDSSSGANVLTF
>TRBJ1-6|TRBV5-1|once
CASSLDGSPLHF
>TRBJ1-2|TRBV19|-
CASTSHQGQINTNGYTF
>TRBJ2-7|TRBV24-1|-
CATSEPPGQGSYEQYF
>TRBJ1-1|TRBV10-3|-
CAIRASYAMNTEAFF
>TRBJ1-2|TRBV29-1|once
CSVERPGPGYTF
>TRBJ2-7|TRBV18|-
CASSPPSRGHEQYF
>TRBJ1-2|TRBV5-5|-
CASSWTADYGGYTF
>TRBJ1-2|TRBV12-3/TRBV12-4|-
CATVRMRGRGYTF
>TRBJ1-1|TRBV25-1|-
CASSDPVQGLNTEAFF
>TRBJ2-7|TRBV7-9|few
CASSAGGEEQYF
>TRBJ2-3|TRBV3-1/TRBV3-2|-
CASSQAGSGGFTDTQYF
>TRBJ1-6|TRBV19|-
CASTTTGYGNSPLHF
>TRBJ1-4|TRBV11-2|-
CASSRGGEKLFF
>TRBJ2-7|TRBV7-2|-
CASSLESRGKAELVEQYF
>TRBJ2-5|TRBV7-2|-
CASSPPWGLETQYF
>TRBJ1-2|TRBV7-9|-
CASSLNRQLNYGYTF
>TRBJ1-2|TRBV18|-
CASSPPDRGPYEGYTF
>TRBJ2-1|TRBV5-5|-
CASTLGGRGEQFF
>TRBJ2-3|TRBV4-1|-
CASSQIWSTDTQYF
>TRBJ2-1|TRBV28|-
CASSSGTTYNEQFF
>TRBJ1-5|TRBV27|-
CASSSQGMTGSNQPQHF
>TRBJ2-3|TRBV6-2/TRBV6-3|-
CASSLLAVSTDTQYF
>TRBJ2-6|TRBV6-1|-
CASSEKGLSGANVLTF
>TRBJ1-6|TRBV24-1|once
CATSNRDSPLHF
>TRBJ2-6|TRBV9|-
CASSDSGANVLTF
>TRBJ1-6|TRBV10-3|-
CAISEPDSPSSYNSPLHF
>TRBJ1-1|TRBV28|-
CASSLYRDTEAFF
>TRBJ2-4|TRBV4-1|-
CASSQDGENIQYF
>TRBJ2-7|TRBV5-1|few
CASSLDGGVEQYF
>TRBJ1-2|TRBV11-2|-
CASSSPPVEGPAYTF
>TRBJ1-2|TRBV28|-
CASSFDVARAQGYTF
>TRBJ1-1|TRBV9|-
CASSPKGALGEAFF